The 27 T cell receptor beta chains given below trace back to one sample, sequenced in a study of blood T cell repertoires in COVID-19. Generated by immunoSEQ multiplex PCR, the TCRdb table keeps only in-frame clones and is missing some. The table has 200,000 or so clones, approximately 91% seen once. Sequencing input: peripheral blood. The receptors shown here come from a woman in her 40s who had recovered from COVID-19.

The V call is TRBV3-1 (or the pseudogene TRBV3-2), the J call TRBJ2-5, with 10 bases lining up with TRBD2. This CDR3 is built from 15 residues. Germline CDR1 and CDR2: LGHDT and YNNKEL (reference sequence). Trimming took 6 bases from V and 5 from J; bases not matched to a gene: 9. The CDR3 is CASRPVLAGMETQYF. DNA of the CDR3: TGTGCCAGCAGGCCCGTACTAGCGGGAATGGAGACCCAGTACTTC.

V usage is TRBV6-5 and J usage is TRBJ1-2, with TRBD1 matching 7 bases. Germline CDR1 is MNHEY and CDR2 is SVGAGI. The J segment lost 0 bases and the V segment lost 5 bases, leaving 3 bases of the junction unmatched. The CDR3 runs 14 residues. CDR3 in DNA: TGTGCCAGCAGTCGGGACAGCCCTAACTATGGCTACACCTTC. It yields the protein CASSRDSPNYGYTF.

The chain is built from TRBV29-1 and TRBJ1-1, with 7 bases matching TRBD1. This CDR3 comprises 13 residues. Germline CDR1 SQVTM, CDR2 ANQGSEA. With 4 bases clipped from V and 1 base from J, the junction kept 3 bases outside the gene matches. This chain's CDR3 is CSVVGQTNTEAFF. The CDR3 region has the DNA TGCAGCGTTGTGGGACAGACGAACACTGAAGCTTTCTTT.

The V and J genes are TRBV7-2 and TRBJ1-1; 10 positions agree with TRBD1. The germline gives CDR1 SGHTA, CDR2 FQGNSA. The length of the CDR3 is 15 residues. The junction had 5 bases not matched to a gene; V was cut back by 6 bases and J by 1 base. The CDR3 protein is CASRGRTGGNTEAFF. The DNA for the CDR3 is TGTGCCAGCAGGGGTCGGACAGGGGGGAACACTGAAGCTTTCTTT.

The CDR3 is CASSTDRGQAFF. DNA of the CDR3: TGTGCCAGCAGTACTGACAGGGGGCAAGCTTTCTTT. This chain links TRBV6-5 with TRBJ1-1; 10 bases line up with TRBD1. V was clipped by 5 bases and J by 9 bases; unmatched bases: 3. The CDR3 sequence is 12 residues long. CDR1 is MNHEY and CDR2 is SVGAGI in the germline V gene.

The chain is built from TRBV5-1 and TRBJ2-1; 8 bases are a match to TRBD2. With V trimmed by 3 bases and J by 7 bases, 18 bases remained unmatched. This CDR3 has 18 amino acids. Per germline, CDR1 SGHRS and CDR2 YFSETQ. The CDR3 DNA reads as TGCGCCAGCAGCTCCCCCCCCTCGGCGGGAGGAGGAAGGAATGAGCAGTTCTTC. Its protein product is CASSSPPSAGGGRNEQFF.

This chain uses TRBV7-9 with TRBJ1-5; TRBD1 aligns across 9 bases. J was trimmed by 5 bases and V by 1 base; bases with no gene match: 3. Per the germline V gene, CDR1 is SEHNR and CDR2 is FQNEAQ (reference sequence). There are 15 residues in the CDR3. CDR3 sequence (DNA): TGTGCCAGCAGCTTAGAACGGACAGGGGATCAGCCCCAGCATTTT. Protein product: CASSLERTGDQPQHF. Filled out from reference TRBV7-9 and TRBJ1-5, the complete variable domain reads DTGVSQNPRHKITKRGQNVTFRCDPISEHNRLYWYRQTLGQGPEFLTYFQNEAQLEKSRLLSDRFSAERPKGSFSTLEIQRTEQGDSAMYLCASSLERTGDQPQHFGDGTRLSIL.

The V gene is TRBV6-1, the J gene TRBJ1-4; D is undetermined. The V end was cut by 0 bases, the J end by 6 bases, with 11 bases between. This CDR3 has 15 residues. The germline V gene has CDR1 MNHNS and CDR2 SASEGT. In DNA, the CDR3 is TGTGCCAGCAGTGAAGCCCCGAAGATAGATGAAAAACTGTTTTTT. Translating it yields CASSEAPKIDEKLFF.

The CDR3 sequence: CASSVGGSGRGTGELFF. The DNA of the CDR3 is TGTGCCAGCAGCGTAGGGGGTAGCGGGAGAGGCACCGGGGAGCTGTTTTTT. The rearrangement links TRBV9 to TRBJ2-2; 9 nucleotides agree with TRBD2. The CDR3 length is 17 residues. V gave up 0 bases and J gave up 4 bases; unmatched junction bases: 7. Per germline, CDR1 SGDLS and CDR2 YYNGEE.

The chain carries TRBV6-5 and TRBJ1-1; TRBD1 aligns across 8 bases. The CDR3 runs to 14 residues. Germline assignment: CDR1 MNHEY and CDR2 SVGAGI. V shed 0 bases and J 5 bases; nucleotides not matched to a gene: 2. The CDR3 loop reads CASSYSRTGTEAFF. The CDR3 DNA follows: TGTGCCAGCAGTTACTCCCGGACAGGGACTGAAGCTTTCTTT.

The chain joins TRBV20-1 to TRBJ2-1; 9 nucleotides align to TRBD2. The CDR3 is 16 residues long. The germline V gene encodes CDR1 DFQATT and CDR2 SNEGSKA (reference sequence). The V and J ends lost 3 bases and 0 bases, in that order; junction bases with no gene match: 6. The CDR3 nucleotides read TGCAGTGCTAGTATGGCTAGCGGGATCTCCTACAATGAGCAGTTCTTC. Translation: CSASMASGISYNEQFF.

The chain combines TRBV18 with TRBJ2-3; tentatively, D is TRBD1 (7 bases). Trimming shortened V by 4 bases and J by 0 bases, and 14 bases separated the two germline ends. This CDR3 region has 16 residues. Germline V gene lookup returns CDR1 KGHSH and CDR2 LQKENI. The CDR3, as DNA: TGTGCCAGCTCACGGCGGGACAGCTTTAGCACAGATACGCAGTATTTT. This codes for CASSRRDSFSTDTQYF.

This clone appeared a single time. CDR3 sequence: CASSSQSYEQYF. The CDR3 bases are TGTGCCAGCAGCTCACAGAGTTACGAGCAGTACTTC. J is TRBJ2-7 and V is TRBV5-6; D is unclear. V gave up 3 bases and J gave up 4 bases, with 8 bases separating them. This CDR3 spans 12 amino acids. In germline, CDR1 is SGHDT, CDR2 YYEEEE.

The chain recombines TRBV6-6 with TRBJ2-7, with TRBD2 matching 7 bases. Germline V lookup: CDR1 MNHNY, CDR2 SVGAGI (reference sequence). The CDR3 extends over 12 amino acids. Trimming cost V 5 bases and J 4 bases; bases outside gene matches: 2. In DNA form, the CDR3 reads TGTGCCAGCAGTGGGGAGGGATACGAGCAGTACTTC. Amino acid sequence: CASSGEGYEQYF.

J is TRBJ1-2 and V is TRBV19, with 9 bases that match TRBD1. This CDR3 is 17 amino acids long. J gave up 3 bases and V 4 bases, and 12 bases lay outside the gene matches. Germline CDR1 and CDR2: LNHDA and SQIVND (reference sequence). CDR3 residues: CASSTGQGQVEDYGYTF. The CDR3 coding sequence is TGTGCCAGTAGTACCGGACAGGGGCAGGTCGAGGACTATGGCTACACCTTC. The full variable domain, completed using reference TRBV19 and TRBJ1-2, is DGGITQSPKYLFRKEGQNVTLSCEQNLNHDAMYWYRQDPGQGLRLIYYSQIVNDFQKGDIAEGYSVSREKKESFPLTVTSAQKNPTAFYLCASSTGQGQVEDYGYTFGSGTRLTVV.

The chain combines TRBV5-8 with TRBJ2-1; D gene unclear. There are 15 residues in the CDR3. Between the trimmed V and J ends, which lost 0 bases and 7 bases, there was a span of 14 bases. Per the germline V gene, CDR1 is SGHTS and CDR2 is YDEGEE. CDR3: CASSLAAMGWNEQFF. In nucleotides, the CDR3 is TGTGCCAGCAGCTTGGCAGCAATGGGCTGGAATGAGCAGTTCTTC.

The chain couples TRBV5-8 to TRBJ2-7; 11 bases agree with TRBD1. The CDR3 covers 15 residues. The germline V gene encodes CDR1 SGHTS and CDR2 YDEGEE. Trimming cost V 4 bases and J 3 bases; bases outside gene matches: 6. Here the CDR3 reads CASSPGTGGDYEQYF. The CDR3 region has the DNA TGTGCCAGCAGCCCCGGGACAGGGGGGGACTACGAGCAGTACTTC.

This chain uses TRBV18 with TRBJ2-1, with D perhaps matching TRBD1 (6 bases). Germline CDR1 is KGHSH and CDR2 is LQKENI. CDR3 length: 14 amino acids. Trimming shortened V by 3 bases and J by 4 bases, and 10 bases separated the two germline ends. In nucleotides, the CDR3 is TGTGCCAGCTCACCCCGGGACAAGTACAATGAGCAGTTCTTC. Translating it yields CASSPRDKYNEQFF.

The rearrangement links TRBV30 to TRBJ2-5, with a tentative D call TRBD1 (6 bases). Trimming pared 5 bases from V and 5 bases from J, leaving 15 bases between. Germline CDR1 reads GTSNPN; CDR2 reads SVGIG (reference sequence). The CDR3 loop spans 13 amino acids. CDR3 nucleotides: TGTGCCTGGTGTATACAGGGTGGGGAGACCCAGTACTTC. Amino acids: CAWCIQGGETQYF.

The V and J genes are TRBV3-1 (or the pseudogene TRBV3-2) and TRBJ2-5; 9 nucleotides line up with TRBD2. V was pared by 5 bases and J by 5 bases, with 3 bases of the junction left unmatched. The germline gives CDR1 LGHDT, CDR2 YNNKEL (reference sequence). This CDR3 is 13 amino acids long. The CDR3 reads CASSLAGVETQYF. The DNA for the CDR3 is TGTGCCAGCAGCTTAGCGGGAGTCGAGACCCAGTACTTC.

The table lists this clone with a few counts. V gene TRBV6-4 combines with J gene TRBJ2-1; 12 nucleotides match TRBD2. V shed 5 bases, J shed 7 bases, and the junction held 6 bases outside the gene matches. Germline CDR1 and CDR2: MRHNA and SNTAGT. The CDR3 loop spans 15 amino acids. The CDR3 here is CASSPLAGGLNEQFF. The CDR3 DNA is TGTGCCAGCAGTCCTCTAGCGGGAGGGTTGAATGAGCAGTTCTTC.

The chain couples TRBV28 to TRBJ1-5; TRBD1 matches at 8 bases. Germline CDR1 MDHEN, CDR2 SYDVKM. The CDR3 runs to 18 residues. The V gene end was trimmed by 5 bases and the J gene end by 0 bases; junction bases not matched to a gene: 12. The CDR3 DNA follows: TGTGCCAGCAGTCCATTTTCCCAAGGGACAGGTAGCAATCAGCCCCAGCATTTT. This encodes CASSPFSQGTGSNQPQHF.

The rearrangement links TRBV7-9 to TRBJ2-3, with TRBD1 identical over 11 bases. Germline CDR1 reads SEHNR; CDR2 reads FQNEAQ (reference sequence). This CDR3 spans 16 amino acids. Unmatched junction bases numbered 7, after V lost 5 bases and J lost 3 bases. The CDR3 DNA reads as TGTGCCAGCAGCCCGCGGACAGGGGGCGTAACAGATACGCAGTATTTT. Residues: CASSPRTGGVTDTQYF.

The gene calls are TRBV28 and TRBJ2-2, with 10 bases lining up with TRBD1. This CDR3 is 17 amino acids long. The germline gives CDR1 MDHEN, CDR2 SYDVKM. V lost 7 bases, J lost 4 bases, and 12 bases stayed unmatched. The CDR3 here is CASKPGQGRGGTGELFF. For the CDR3, the DNA is TGTGCCAGCAAACCGGGACAGGGGAGGGGTGGCACCGGGGAGCTGTTTTTT.

The table lists this clone with a count of one. V gene TRBV12-3 or TRBV12-4 combines with J gene TRBJ2-3, with D unresolved. V was trimmed by 2 bases and J by 4 bases, leaving 7 bases between them. This CDR3 is built from 13 residues. CDR3 protein: CASSLQSADTQYF. The CDR3 region has the DNA TGTGCCAGCAGTTTACAGAGCGCAGATACGCAGTATTTT.

The CDR3 nucleotides are TGTGCCAGCTCCCCTTGGCCTCCCCCCAATCAGCCCCAGCATTTT. Its translation: CASSPWPPPNQPQHF. The rearrangement joins TRBV27 to TRBJ1-5; D not certain. The V gene lost 8 bases and the J gene lost 3 bases, with 17 bases spanning the gap. The length of the CDR3 is 15 residues. The germline gives CDR1 MNHEY, CDR2 SMNVEV (reference sequence).

The J gene is TRBJ2-1, the V gene TRBV5-1; 10 nucleotides match TRBD2. J lost 7 bases, V lost 2 bases, and 9 bases had no gene match. This CDR3 contains 16 residues. Germline V gene lookup returns CDR1 SGHRS and CDR2 YFSETQ. CDR3 sequence reads: CASSLQPGLATNEQFF. CDR3 in DNA: TGCGCCAGCAGCTTACAACCGGGACTAGCGACAAATGAGCAGTTCTTC.